The clone carrying this T cell receptor beta chain was counted many times. Using its own MiXCR run on the 5' RACE reads, TCRdb lists one record per CDR3 protein. The table has about 240,000 distinct CDR3 sequences, roughly 10% seen once. The data are from a study of CD8 T cells in ankylosing spondylitis. This CDR3 contains 17 residues. The clonotype originates from a male donor with ankylosing spondylitis or in good health (not recorded which). The chain uses TRBV21-1 and TRBJ2-3; the table's D call, TRBD2, was not checked against the DNA. TRBV21-1 is described as a pseudogene. Input material: blood, either unsorted or a sorted T cell fraction (not recorded which). The CDR3 DNA follows: TGTGCCAGCAAGTACTCTAGCGGGGGGGCGTGGACAGATACGCAGTATTTT. Translated: CASKYSSGGAWTDTQYF.